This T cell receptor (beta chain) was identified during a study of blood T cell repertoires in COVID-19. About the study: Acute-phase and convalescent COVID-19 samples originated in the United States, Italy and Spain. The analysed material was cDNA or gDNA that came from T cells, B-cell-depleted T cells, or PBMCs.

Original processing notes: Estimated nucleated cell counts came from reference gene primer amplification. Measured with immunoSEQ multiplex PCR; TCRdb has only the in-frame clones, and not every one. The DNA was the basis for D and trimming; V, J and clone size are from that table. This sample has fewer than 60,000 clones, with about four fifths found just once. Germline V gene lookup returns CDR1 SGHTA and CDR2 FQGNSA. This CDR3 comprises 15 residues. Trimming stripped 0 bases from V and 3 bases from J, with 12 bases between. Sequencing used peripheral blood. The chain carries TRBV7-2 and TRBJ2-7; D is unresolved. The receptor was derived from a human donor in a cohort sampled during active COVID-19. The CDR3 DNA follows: TGTGCCAGCAGCTTAGCACGTATTCCGGGCTACGAGCAGTACTTC. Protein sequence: CASSLARIPGYEQYF. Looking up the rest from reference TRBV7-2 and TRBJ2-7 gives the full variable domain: GAGVSQSPSNKVTEKGKDVELRCDPISGHTALYWYRQSLGQGLEFLIYFQGNSAPDKSGLPSDRFSAERTGGSVSTLTIQRTQQEDSAVYLCASSLARIPGYEQYFGPGTRLTVT.